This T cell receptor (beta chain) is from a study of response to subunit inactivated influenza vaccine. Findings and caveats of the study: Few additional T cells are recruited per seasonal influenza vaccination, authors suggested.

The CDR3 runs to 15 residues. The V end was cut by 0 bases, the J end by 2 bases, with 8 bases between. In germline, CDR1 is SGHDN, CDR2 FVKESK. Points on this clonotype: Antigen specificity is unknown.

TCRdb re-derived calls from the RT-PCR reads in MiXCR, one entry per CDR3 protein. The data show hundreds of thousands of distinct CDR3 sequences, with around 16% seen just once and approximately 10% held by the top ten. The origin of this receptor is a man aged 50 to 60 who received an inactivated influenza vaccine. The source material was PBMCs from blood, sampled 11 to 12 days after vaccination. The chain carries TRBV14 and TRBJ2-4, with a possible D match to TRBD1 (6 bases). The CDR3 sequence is CASSQDQGTKNIQYF. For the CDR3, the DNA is TGTGCCAGCAGCCAAGATCAGGGGACCAAAAACATTCAGTACTTC.